A few counts support the clone carrying this T cell receptor beta chain. The antigen is undetermined. The CDR3 spans 15 residues. J lost 1 base, V lost 2 bases, and 3 bases had no gene match. The germline V gene encodes CDR1 KGHSH and CDR2 LQKENI. This entry belongs to a study of CD4 T cells in relation to SARS-CoV-2 and coronaviruses. About the study: Shared crossreactive spike epitopes were mapped to their HLA restriction.

Using immunoSEQ multiplex PCR, the repertoire was profiled, and TCRdb retains in-frame clones only, with some absent. Of 38,000 or so clones listed, 70% to 85% are singletons. General study points: Culture-expanded clones reflect memory recall rather than primary priming during culture.

Sequenced input: naive CD4+ T cells from PBMCs, cultured in vitro. Subset denoted: naive CD4+ T cells isolated by negative enrichment. The sequence was obtained from an adult with COVID-19. This chain links TRBV18 with TRBJ2-7; 9 bases are shared with TRBD2. CDR3 in amino acids: CASSPGSGSSYEQYF. In DNA, the CDR3 is TGTGCCAGCTCACCAGGTAGCGGGAGTTCCTACGAGCAGTACTTC.